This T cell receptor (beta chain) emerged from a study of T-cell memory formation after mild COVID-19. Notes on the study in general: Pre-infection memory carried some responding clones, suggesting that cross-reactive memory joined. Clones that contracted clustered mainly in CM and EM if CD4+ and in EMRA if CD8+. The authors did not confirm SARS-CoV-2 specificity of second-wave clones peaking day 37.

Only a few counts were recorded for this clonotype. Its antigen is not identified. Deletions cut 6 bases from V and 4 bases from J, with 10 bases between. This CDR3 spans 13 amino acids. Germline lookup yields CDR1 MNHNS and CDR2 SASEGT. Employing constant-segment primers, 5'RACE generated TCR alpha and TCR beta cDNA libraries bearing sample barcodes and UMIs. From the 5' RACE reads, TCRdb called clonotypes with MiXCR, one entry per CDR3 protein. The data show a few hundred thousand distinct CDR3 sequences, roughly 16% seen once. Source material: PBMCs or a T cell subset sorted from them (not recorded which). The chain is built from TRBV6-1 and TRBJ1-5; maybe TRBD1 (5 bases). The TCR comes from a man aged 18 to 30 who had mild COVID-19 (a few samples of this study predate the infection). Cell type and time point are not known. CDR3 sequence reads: CASRWDGNQPQHF. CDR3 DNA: TGTGCCAGCAGATGGGACGGAAATCAGCCCCAGCATTTT.